Below, one T cell receptor (beta chain) is given with its context. V was pared by 4 bases and J by 2 bases, with 9 bases between. CDR1 is KGHDR and CDR2 is SFDVKD in the germline V gene. This CDR3 has 14 residues. In the authors' workflow: Amplified reference gene primers provided the basis for estimating nucleated cell counts. Libraries were prepared by immunoSEQ multiplex PCR; TCRdb keeps only in-frame clonotypes and omits some of them. Clonal size and the V and J genes are those of that table, whereas D and trimming came from the DNA. The sample gives 70,000 to 90,000 clones, 75% to 90% of which show up once; 0.9% to 1.5% is in the top ten. Clinical history reported by participants formed the basis on which cohorts were assigned. This sample is part of a study of blood T cell repertoires in COVID-19.

J is TRBJ2-3 and V is TRBV24-1; D not certain. Input material: PBMCs or T cells enriched from blood (not recorded which). This receptor was obtained from a woman aged 50 to 60 with acute COVID-19. The CDR3 loop is CATSEAQATDTQYF. DNA for the CDR3: TGTGCCACCAGTGAGGCGCAGGCCACAGATACGCAGTATTTT.